The subject of this entry is one T cell receptor beta chain. The sample belongs to a study of CD8 T cells in Susac syndrome. cDNA came from roughly 0.53 to 1 ug RNA primed by random hexamers. TCRdb fed the immunoSEQ multiplex PCR reads into MiXCR, producing one record per CDR3 protein. Of approximately 130,000 distinct CDR3 sequences in the sample, 90% to 95% were seen once. TCR beta sequencing covered blood CD8+ and CD4+ T cells. Healthy donors constituted the controls, which were matched for age and sex. The clonotype comes from a human donor in good health. The sample taken for sequencing was CD4+ T cells from PBMCs.

The CDR3 reads CAVSTLGLLGYTF. CDR3 coding DNA: TGTGCCGTATCAACGCTGGGGCTACTAGGCTACACCTTC. The rearrangement uses TRBV7-9 and TRBJ1-2; D might be TRBD1 (5 bases). Trimming shortened V by 11 bases and J by 8 bases, and 21 bases separated the two germline ends. The CDR3 has 13 amino acids. CDR1 is SEHNR, CDR2 FQNEAQ, per germline (reference sequence).